This is a list of T cell receptor beta chains from one sample in a study of cytomegalovirus exposure and HLA in healthy donors. This table comes from immunoSEQ multiplex PCR, and its TCRdb copy is limited to in-frame clones, with some not included. The sample has 190,000 or so clones, about 86% seen once. Material: PBMCs. The receptors come from a woman aged 18 to 35 in good health and CMV-seropositive. The CDR3 runs from the conserved cysteine through the conserved F or W. D genes are given only for firm matches. Size is stated for part of the rows, as once, few or many counts, or as a class when the clone is expanded.

j_call clone_size v_call d_call cdr3_aa cdr3_nt
TRBJ2-7 . TRBV5-5 . CASSHTTPDYEQYF TGTGCCAGCAGTCACACGACTCCCGACTACGAGCAGTACTTC
TRBJ1-2 . TRBV7-8 TRBD1 CASSSGQGSYGYTF TGTGCCAGCAGCTCAGGACAGGGGTCCTATGGCTACACCTTC
TRBJ1-1 . TRBV10-2 . CASTGVGTEAFF TGCGCCAGCACAGGGGTTGGCACTGAAGCTTTCTTT
TRBJ2-5 . TRBV4-2 . CASSQEGQDLETQYF TGTGCCAGCAGCCAAGAGGGCCAGGACTTGGAGACCCAGTACTTC
TRBJ1-6 . TRBV4-1 TRBD1 CASSPRDRGYNSPLHF TGCGCCAGCAGCCCTCGGGACAGAGGTTATAATTCACCCCTCCACTTT
TRBJ2-7 . TRBV18 TRBD2 CASSLSSGGTSYEQYF TGTGCCAGCTCACTCTCTAGCGGGGGGACCTCCTACGAGCAGTACTTC
TRBJ2-5 . TRBV5-6 TRBD2 CASSDGTSGGPGTQYF TGTGCCAGCAGCGACGGGACTAGCGGGGGCCCAGGGACCCAGTACTTC
TRBJ2-7 . TRBV9 TRBD2 CASSARGGLLDEQYF TGTGCCAGCAGCGCGCGGGGGGGCCTGTTAGACGAGCAGTACTTC
TRBJ2-7 . TRBV27 TRBD2 CASRVAGGPVDEQYF TGTGCCAGCCGCGTCGCGGGGGGGCCAGTTGACGAGCAGTACTTC
TRBJ2-1 . TRBV5-1 . CASSLMERGLNEQFF TGCGCCAGCAGCTTGATGGAGAGAGGGCTAAATGAGCAGTTCTTC
TRBJ2-7 . TRBV2 TRBD1 CASVRDRLREQYF TGTGCCAGCGTCCGGGACAGACTGAGGGAGCAGTACTTC
TRBJ2-1 few TRBV9 TRBD2 CASSPGGPSYNEQFF TGTGCCAGCAGCCCGGGGGGGCCTTCCTACAATGAGCAGTTCTTC
TRBJ2-7 . TRBV19 . CASSIRGAPYEQYF TGTGCCAGTAGTATCCGGGGGGCCCCCTACGAGCAGTACTTC
TRBJ2-3 . TRBV11-2 . CASSLAGTDTQYF TGTGCCAGCAGCTTAGCGGGCACAGATACGCAGTATTTT
TRBJ2-7 . TRBV15 TRBD2 CATSRERQGGYEQYF TGTGCCACCAGCAGAGAGCGGCAGGGAGGGTACGAGCAGTACTTC
TRBJ2-7 . TRBV4-1 . CASSQVGQPNYEQYF TGCGCCAGCAGCCAAGTCGGACAGCCCAACTACGAGCAGTACTTC